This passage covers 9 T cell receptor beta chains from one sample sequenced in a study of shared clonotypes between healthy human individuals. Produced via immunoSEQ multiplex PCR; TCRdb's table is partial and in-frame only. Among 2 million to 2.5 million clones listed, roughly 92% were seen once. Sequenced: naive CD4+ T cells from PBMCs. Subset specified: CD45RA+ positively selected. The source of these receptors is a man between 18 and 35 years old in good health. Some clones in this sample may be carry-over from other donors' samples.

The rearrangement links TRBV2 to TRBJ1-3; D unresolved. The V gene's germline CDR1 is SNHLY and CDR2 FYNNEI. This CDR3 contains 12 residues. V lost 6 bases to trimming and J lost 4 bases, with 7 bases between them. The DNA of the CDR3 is TGTGCCAGCAGGGGCAGGGGAAACACCATATATTTT. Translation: CASRGRGNTIYF.

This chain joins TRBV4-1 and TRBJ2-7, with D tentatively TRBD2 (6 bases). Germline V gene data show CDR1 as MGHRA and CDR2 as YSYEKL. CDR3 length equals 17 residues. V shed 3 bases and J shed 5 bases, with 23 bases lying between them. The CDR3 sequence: CASSQTRDSERSHEQYF. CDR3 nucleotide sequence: TGCGCCAGCAGCCAGACCCGGGACTCTGAAAGGTCCCACGAGCAGTACTTC.

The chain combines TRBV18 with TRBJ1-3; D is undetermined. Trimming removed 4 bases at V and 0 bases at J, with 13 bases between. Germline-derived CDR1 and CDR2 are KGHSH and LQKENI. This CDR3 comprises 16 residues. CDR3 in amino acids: CASSQVRASSGNTIYF. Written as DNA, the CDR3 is TGTGCCAGCTCACAGGTACGGGCAAGCTCTGGAAACACCATATATTTT.

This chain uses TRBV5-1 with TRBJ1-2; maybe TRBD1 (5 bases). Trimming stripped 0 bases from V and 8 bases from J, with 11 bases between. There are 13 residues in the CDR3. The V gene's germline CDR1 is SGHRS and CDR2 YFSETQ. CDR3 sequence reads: CASSLEQGAGYTF. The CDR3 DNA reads TGCGCCAGCAGCTTGGAGCAGGGAGCCGGCTACACCTTC.

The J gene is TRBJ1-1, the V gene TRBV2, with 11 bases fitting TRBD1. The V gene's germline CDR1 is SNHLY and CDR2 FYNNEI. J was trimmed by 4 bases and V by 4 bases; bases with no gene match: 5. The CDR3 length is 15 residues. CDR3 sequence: CASSAGQGAVTEAFF. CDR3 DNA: TGTGCCAGCAGTGCTGGACAGGGGGCGGTCACTGAAGCTTTCTTT.

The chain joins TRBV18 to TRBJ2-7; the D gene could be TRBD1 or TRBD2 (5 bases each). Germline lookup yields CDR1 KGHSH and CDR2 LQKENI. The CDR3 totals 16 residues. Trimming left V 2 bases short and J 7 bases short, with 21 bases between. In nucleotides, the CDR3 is TGTGCCAGCTCACCAGCCCAAACCCCCGGGGCGCGTGAGCAGTACTTC. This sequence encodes CASSPAQTPGAREQYF.

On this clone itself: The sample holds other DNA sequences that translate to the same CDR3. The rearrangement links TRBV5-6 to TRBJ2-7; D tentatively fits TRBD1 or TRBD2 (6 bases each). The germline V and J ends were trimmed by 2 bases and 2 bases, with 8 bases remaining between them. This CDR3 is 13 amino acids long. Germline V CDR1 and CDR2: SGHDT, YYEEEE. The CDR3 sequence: CASSFGGTYEQYF. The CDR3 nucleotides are TGTGCCAGCAGCTTCGGGGGCACCTACGAGCAGTACTTC.

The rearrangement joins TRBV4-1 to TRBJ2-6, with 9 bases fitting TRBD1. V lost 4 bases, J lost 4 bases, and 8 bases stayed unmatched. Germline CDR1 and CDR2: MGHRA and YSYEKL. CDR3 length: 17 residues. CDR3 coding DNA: TGCGCCAGCAGCCCTGCCGGGACAGGGAAGGGGGCCAACGTCCTGACTTTC. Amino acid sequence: CASSPAGTGKGANVLTF.

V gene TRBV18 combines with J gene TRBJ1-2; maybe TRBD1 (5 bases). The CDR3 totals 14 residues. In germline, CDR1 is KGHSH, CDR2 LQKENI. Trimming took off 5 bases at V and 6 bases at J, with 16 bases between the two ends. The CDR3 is CASSSEFRAHGYTF. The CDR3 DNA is TGTGCCAGCTCATCCGAGTTCAGGGCCCATGGCTACACCTTC.